A single sample gave rise to the 21 T cell receptor beta chains below, sequenced in a study of shared clonotypes between healthy human individuals. Assay: immunoSEQ multiplex PCR; the TCRdb copy retains only in-frame clones and omits some. The profile covers under 2,500,000 clones, with roughly 95% appearing a single time and roughly 0.13% taken by the ten largest. Sequenced material: naive CD4+ T cells sorted from blood. Subset reported: CD45RA+ positively selected. The receptor source for this set is a man between 18 and 35 years old in good health.

V and J are TRBV30 and TRBJ1-5, with D hard to call. CDR1 and CDR2 (germline): GTSNPN, SVGIG (reference sequence). This CDR3 region has 13 residues. V was trimmed by 5 bases and J by 0 bases, leaving 8 bases between them. The CDR3 here is CAWSKYSNQPQHF. The CDR3 bases are TGTGCCTGGTCGAAATATAGCAATCAGCCCCAGCATTTT. The variable domain in full, completed from reference TRBV30 and TRBJ1-5, reads SQTIHQWPATLVQPVGSPLSLECTVEGTSNPNLYWYRQAAGRGLQLLFYSVGIGQISSEVPQNLSASRPQDRQFILSSKKLLLSDSGFYLCAWSKYSNQPQHFGDGTRLSIL.

The gene calls are TRBV5-1 and TRBJ2-1; 11 bases are a match to TRBD2. V dropped 0 bases and J dropped 2; count of bases not matched to a gene: 10. Germline V gene lookup returns CDR1 SGHRS and CDR2 YFSETQ. The CDR3 consists of 19 residues. CDR3 coding DNA: TGCGCCAGCAGCTTGGATCTGGCTAGCGGGAGGCGGACCTACAATGAGCAGTTCTTC. It specifies CASSLDLASGRRTYNEQFF.

The chain joins TRBV6-6 to TRBJ1-2; TRBD1 might be the D (5 bases). The V and J ends lost 2 bases and 2 bases respectively, with 9 bases between them. The V gene's germline CDR1 is MNHNY and CDR2 SVGAGI (reference sequence). This CDR3 comprises 14 residues. The CDR3 reads CASSYGGSNYGYTF. The CDR3, as DNA: TGTGCCAGCAGTTACGGGGGGTCGAACTATGGCTACACCTTC.

This clone was seen only once. Other nucleotide sequences in the sample specify the same CDR3. The chain links TRBV7-3 to TRBJ2-7, with 7 bases identical to TRBD2. V shed 5 bases and J 0 bases; nucleotides not matched to a gene: 7. CDR3 length: 15 residues. Germline CDR1 SGHTA, CDR2 FQGTGA. CDR3 in amino acids: CASSLTGGSSYEQYF. Here the CDR3 DNA reads TGTGCCAGCAGCCTCACGGGGGGTAGCTCCTACGAGCAGTACTTC.

V gene TRBV6-6 combines with J gene TRBJ2-5, with unresolved D. The germline V gene has CDR1 MNHNY and CDR2 SVGAGI (reference sequence). This CDR3 has 12 amino acids. Trimming stripped 2 bases from V and 5 bases from J, with 6 bases between. The CDR3 protein is CASSYTAETQYF. DNA for the CDR3: TGTGCCAGCAGTTACACCGCCGAGACCCAGTACTTC.

CDR3 nucleotides: TGTGCCAGTAGTATAGAGTCGGACTACGAGCAGTACTTC. It specifies CASSIESDYEQYF. The V gene is TRBV19, the J gene TRBJ2-7; D uncertain. V was shortened by 0 bases and J by 3 bases, with 6 bases between the two germline ends. CDR1 LNHDA and CDR2 SQIVND come from the germline V gene (reference sequence). CDR3 length equals 13 residues.

This chain links TRBV6-1 with TRBJ2-2; 7 nucleotides line up with TRBD2. With V trimmed by 10 bases and J by 5 bases, 10 bases remained unmatched. Germline V lookup: CDR1 MNHNS, CDR2 SASEGT. This CDR3 region has 14 residues. CDR3 DNA: TGTGCCACAACGGCCAGGGAGGGTACCGGGGAGCTGTTTTTT. Its protein is CATTAREGTGELFF.

The rearrangement links TRBV5-4 to TRBJ1-2; D may be TRBD1 (5 bases). There are 16 residues in the CDR3. Germline CDR1 reads SGHNT; CDR2 reads YYREEE (reference sequence). V was trimmed by 0 bases and J by 8 bases, leaving 20 bases between them. DNA for the CDR3: TGTGCCAGCAGCTTGGTCGGCAGGCGAACCGAGGGGGGCTACACCTTC. Amino acid sequence: CASSLVGRRTEGGYTF.

The rearrangement links TRBV10-3 to TRBJ2-7, with a weak D call TRBD2 (5 bases). With 6 bases removed from V and 4 bases from J, the gap between germline ends came to 13 bases. The CDR3 sequence is 13 residues long. CDR1 is ENHRY, CDR2 SYGVKD, per germline. The CDR3, as DNA: TGTGCCATCAGGGAGGACGTGGGATACGAGCAGTACTTC. This codes for CAIREDVGYEQYF.

The genes are TRBV15 and TRBJ1-1; tentatively, D is TRBD1 (5 bases). The germline gives CDR1 LNHNV, CDR2 YYDKDF (reference sequence). Trimming stripped 5 bases from V and 0 bases from J, with 13 bases between. CDR3 size: 15 residues. The CDR3 here is CATSVGRGMNTEAFF. DNA for the CDR3: TGTGCCACCAGCGTGGGAAGGGGAATGAACACTGAAGCTTTCTTT. Filled out from reference TRBV15 and TRBJ1-1, the complete variable domain reads DAMVIQNPRYQVTQFGKPVTLSCSQTLNHNVMYWYQQKSSQAPKLLFHYYDKDFNNEADTPDNFQSRRPNTSFCFLDIRSPGLGDTAMYLCATSVGRGMNTEAFFGQGTRLTVV.

This chain uses TRBV7-8 with TRBJ1-4; the match to TRBD1 covers 7 bases. The CDR3 contains 16 residues. V dropped 5 bases and J dropped 1; count of bases not matched to a gene: 7. Germline CDR1 and CDR2: SGHVS and FQNEAQ. The CDR3 coding sequence is TGTGCCAGCAGCAAAGAGGGGGCGAGAACTAATGAAAAACTGTTTTTT. This encodes CASSKEGARTNEKLFF.

This sequence joins TRBV19 and TRBJ2-2, with a possible D match to TRBD2 (6 bases). The CDR3 is 16 residues long. Trimming took 2 bases from V and 5 from J, leaving 15 bases between them. CDR1 LNHDA and CDR2 SQIVND come from the germline V gene (reference sequence). CDR3 in DNA: TGTGCCAGTAGTATAATCCCGAGACTAGTTACCGGGGAGCTGTTTTTT. This sequence encodes CASSIIPRLVTGELFF.

This sequence joins TRBV5-6 and TRBJ1-1, with a tentative D call TRBD1 (6 bases). The CDR3 is 13 amino acids. V gave up 2 bases and J gave up 8 bases, with 13 bases separating them. CDR1 is SGHDT and CDR2 is YYEEEE in the germline V gene. The CDR3 DNA sequence: TGTGCCAGCAGCTTCGGGGAGGGGGTCGAAGCTTTCTTT. Protein product: CASSFGEGVEAFF.

This clone was seen a few times. The chain is built from TRBV4-2 and TRBJ1-6, with D hard to call. The CDR3 length is 13 residues. V was pared by 0 bases and J by 10 bases, with 7 bases between. Germline V CDR1 and CDR2: LGHNA, YNFKEQ. The CDR3 loop is CASSQEGGSPLHF. Here the CDR3 DNA reads TGTGCCAGCAGCCAAGAGGGCGGATCACCCCTCCACTTT.

The rearrangement links TRBV6-5 to TRBJ2-7, with TRBD2 as a possible D gene (6 bases). Trimming shortened V by 5 bases and J by 1 base, and 9 bases separated the two germline ends. This CDR3 is 13 amino acids long. Germline V gives CDR1 MNHEY, CDR2 SVGAGI. CDR3 in DNA: TGTGCCAGCAGTGGGACTCGATCCTACGAGCAGTACTTC. Translated: CASSGTRSYEQYF.

This chain uses TRBV6-1 with TRBJ1-5; D not resolved. The V and J ends lost 0 bases and 0 bases respectively, with 12 bases between them. Germline V CDR1 and CDR2: MNHNS, SASEGT. The CDR3 consists of 17 residues. CDR3 residues: CASSEALPTYSNQPQHF. The CDR3 coding sequence is TGTGCCAGCAGTGAAGCGCTTCCCACATATAGCAATCAGCCCCAGCATTTT.

This chain connects TRBV29-1 to TRBJ1-1; D is perhaps TRBD1 (5 bases). Germline V gives CDR1 SQVTM, CDR2 ANQGSEA. V lost 6 bases to trimming and J lost 4 bases, with 15 bases between them. CDR3 length: 13 residues. The CDR3 DNA follows: TGCAGCGTAACTCAGGGAGGGAGCACTGAAGCTTTCTTT. It is translated as CSVTQGGSTEAFF. The full variable domain, in which reference TRBV29-1 and TRBJ1-1 provide the parts outside the CDR3, is SAVISQKPSRDICQRGTSLTIQCQVDSQVTMMFWYRQQPGQSLTLIATANQGSEATYESGFVIDKFPISRPNLTFSTLTVSNMSPEDSSIYLCSVTQGGSTEAFFGQGTRLTVV.

The chain employs TRBV11-2 and TRBJ2-5, with a weak D call TRBD1 (5 bases). V was trimmed by 5 bases and J by 5 bases, leaving 15 bases between them. The CDR3 runs to 14 residues. The germline gives CDR1 SGHAT, CDR2 FQNNGV. CDR3 protein: CASSIVGYRETQYF. The CDR3, as DNA: TGTGCCAGCAGCATAGTGGGGTACAGGGAGACCCAGTACTTC.

The chain joins TRBV7-8 to TRBJ2-1; 9 bases map to TRBD1. V was pared by 1 base and J by 6 bases, with 10 bases of the junction left unmatched. This CDR3 contains 17 residues. Germline assignment: CDR1 SGHVS and CDR2 FQNEAQ. CDR3 in amino acids: CASSLGGGTGSINEQFF. CDR3 coding DNA: TGTGCCAGCAGCTTAGGAGGGGGGACAGGGAGCATCAATGAGCAGTTCTTC. Full variable domain (rest looked up from reference TRBV7-8 and TRBJ2-1): GAGVSQSPRYKVAKRGQDVALRCDPISGHVSLFWYQQALGQGPEFLTYFQNEAQLDKSGLPSDRFFAERPEGSVSTLKIQRTQQEDSAVYLCASSLGGGTGSINEQFFGPGTRLTVL.

The chain recombines TRBV10-2 with TRBJ1-4, with D hard to call. The CDR3 has 13 amino acids. The V gene lost 4 bases and the J gene lost 4 bases, with 7 bases spanning the gap. CDR1 is WSHSY, CDR2 SAAADI, per germline. The CDR3 DNA sequence: TGCGCCAGCAGTGGTTGGAGTAATGAAAAACTGTTTTTT. Translation: CASSGWSNEKLFF.

This sequence joins TRBV30 and TRBJ2-1, with D hard to call. Germline lookup yields CDR1 GTSNPN and CDR2 SVGIG (reference sequence). This CDR3 is 15 amino acids long. V was shortened by 0 bases and J by 5 bases, with 14 bases between the two germline ends. In DNA form, the CDR3 reads TGTGCCTGGAGTGTTTTTGGGGTAACTCACAATGAGCAGTTCTTC. It specifies CAWSVFGVTHNEQFF.